The 7 T cell receptor beta chains in this list originate from one sample, sequenced in a study of blood T cell repertoires in COVID-19. Clones were read by immunoSEQ multiplex PCR, and TCRdb kept only the in-frame ones, dropping some. The sample holds 300,000 to 450,000 clones, around 87% seen once. Sequenced input: peripheral blood. The receptors stem from a woman aged 55 to 70 with COVID-19, enrolled during active disease.

This chain uses TRBV5-1 with TRBJ1-5, with 7 bases lining up with TRBD1. V lost 0 bases to trimming and J lost 3 bases; unmatched junction nucleotides: 6. Germline V lookup: CDR1 SGHRS, CDR2 YFSETQ. The CDR3 runs to 16 residues. CDR3 sequence reads: CASSLGPGQNNQPQHF. CDR3 sequence (DNA): TGCGCCAGCAGCTTGGGACCGGGACAGAACAATCAGCCCCAGCATTTT.

The chain combines TRBV5-1 with TRBJ2-2; no reliable D call. Germline assignment: CDR1 SGHRS and CDR2 YFSETQ. The V end lost 2 bases, the J end lost 1 base, and 9 bases lay between the germline ends. The CDR3 is 15 amino acids. The CDR3 DNA is TGCGCCAGCAGCTTCACGGCGGTGAACACCGGGGAGCTGTTTTTT. It codes for CASSFTAVNTGELFF.

Regarding this clone: In the same sample, other DNA sequences code for this CDR3. The rearrangement joins TRBV3-1 (or the pseudogene TRBV3-2) to TRBJ1-1; D is undetermined. Germline CDR1 is LGHDT and CDR2 is YNNKEL (reference sequence). The V end was cut by 6 bases, the J end by 6 bases, with 11 bases between. This CDR3 has 12 residues. CDR3: CASSSSRAEAFF. The DNA for the CDR3 is TGTGCCAGCAGTTCGTCCCGCGCTGAAGCTTTCTTT.

This clone showed up just a few times. The chain recombines TRBV28 with TRBJ2-1, with a possible D match to TRBD2 (6 bases). The CDR3 extends over 14 amino acids. Germline V gene lookup returns CDR1 MDHEN and CDR2 SYDVKM. Trimming took off 1 base at V and 7 bases at J, with 11 bases between the two ends. The CDR3 loop reads CASSLSTRYNEQFF. Here the CDR3 DNA reads TGTGCCAGCAGTTTATCGACTAGGTATAATGAGCAGTTCTTC.

In this sample, this clone turned up once. The chain carries TRBV9 and TRBJ1-1; no firm D call. The CDR3 consists of 15 residues. Germline V gene lookup returns CDR1 SGDLS and CDR2 YYNGEE. Trimming cost V 0 bases and J 5 bases, with 14 bases left between them. The CDR3 nucleotides are TGTGCCAGCAGCGTAGGGGGAGGCCACGAGACTGAAGCTTTCTTT. Translated: CASSVGGGHETEAFF.

The chain combines TRBV7-9 with TRBJ1-3; no firm D call. The CDR3 runs to 17 residues. CDR1 is SEHNR, CDR2 FQNEAQ, per germline (reference sequence). The V end was cut by 2 bases, the J end by 0 bases, with 14 bases between. In DNA, the CDR3 is TGTGCCAGCAGCTTACGGATTATACAGAGCTCTGGAAACACCATATATTTT. Protein product: CASSLRIIQSSGNTIYF.

J is TRBJ2-5 and V is TRBV19; tentative D call: TRBD2 (7 bases). V was clipped by 3 bases and J by 3 bases, with 14 bases between them. The CDR3 contains 15 residues. Per germline, CDR1 LNHDA and CDR2 SQIVND (reference sequence). Here the CDR3 reads CASSMGGLGEETQYF. For the CDR3, the DNA is TGTGCCAGTAGTATGGGGGGGCTGGGTGAAGAGACCCAGTACTTC. The whole variable domain, filled in from reference TRBV19 and TRBJ2-5, reads DGGITQSPKYLFRKEGQNVTLSCEQNLNHDAMYWYRQDPGQGLRLIYYSQIVNDFQKGDIAEGYSVSREKKESFPLTVTSAQKNPTAFYLCASSMGGLGEETQYFGPGTRLLVL.